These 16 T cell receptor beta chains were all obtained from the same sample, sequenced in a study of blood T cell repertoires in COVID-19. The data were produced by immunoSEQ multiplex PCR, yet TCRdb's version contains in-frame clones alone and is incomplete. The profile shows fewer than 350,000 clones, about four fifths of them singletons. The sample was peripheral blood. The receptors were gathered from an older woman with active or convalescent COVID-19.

Written as DNA, the CDR3 is TGTGCCAGCAGCTTAGCGGGGGGCGGGAATGAGCAGTTCTTC. Translated, it gives CASSLAGGGNEQFF. The rearrangement joins TRBV6-2 or TRBV6-3 to TRBJ2-1, with 10 bases fitting TRBD2. The CDR3 loop spans 14 amino acids. The J segment lost 7 bases and the V segment lost 6 bases, leaving 6 bases of the junction unmatched. The V gene's germline CDR1 is MNHEY and CDR2 SVGEGT.

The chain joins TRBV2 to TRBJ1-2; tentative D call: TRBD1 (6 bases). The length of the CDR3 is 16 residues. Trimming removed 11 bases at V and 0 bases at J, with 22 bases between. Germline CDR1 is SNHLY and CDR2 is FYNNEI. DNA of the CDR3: TGTGCCCCAGCAACTCGACCCCGGGACACTAACTATGGCTACACCTTC. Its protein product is CAPATRPRDTNYGYTF.

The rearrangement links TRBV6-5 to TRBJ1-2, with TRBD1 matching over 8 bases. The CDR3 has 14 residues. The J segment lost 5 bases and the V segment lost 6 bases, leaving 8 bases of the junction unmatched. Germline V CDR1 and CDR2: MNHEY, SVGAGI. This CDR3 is CASSTGTGAYGYTF. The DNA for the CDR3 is TGTGCCAGCAGCACCGGGACAGGAGCTTATGGCTACACCTTC.

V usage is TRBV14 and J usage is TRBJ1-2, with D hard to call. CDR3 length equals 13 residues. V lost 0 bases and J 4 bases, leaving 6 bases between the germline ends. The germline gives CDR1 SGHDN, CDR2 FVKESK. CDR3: CASSQEISYGYTF. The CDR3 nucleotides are TGTGCCAGCAGCCAAGAAATCAGCTATGGCTACACCTTC.

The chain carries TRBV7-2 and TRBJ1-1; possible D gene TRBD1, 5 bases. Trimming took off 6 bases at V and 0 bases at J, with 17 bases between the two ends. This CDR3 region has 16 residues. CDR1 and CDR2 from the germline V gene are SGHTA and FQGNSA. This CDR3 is CASSSGPGLMNTEAFF. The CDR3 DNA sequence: TGTGCCAGCAGTTCAGGGCCTGGGCTTATGAACACTGAAGCTTTCTTT.

The CDR3 DNA follows: TGTGCCAGCAGCCAAGTAATGTTCCTGGGACAGGGCAGCTACACCTTC. It codes for CASSQVMFLGQGSYTF. The chain recombines TRBV14 with TRBJ1-2, with 9 nucleotides matching TRBD1. CDR3 length equals 16 residues. V shed 1 base, J shed 9 bases, and the junction held 12 bases outside the gene matches. CDR1 is SGHDN and CDR2 is FVKESK in the germline V gene.

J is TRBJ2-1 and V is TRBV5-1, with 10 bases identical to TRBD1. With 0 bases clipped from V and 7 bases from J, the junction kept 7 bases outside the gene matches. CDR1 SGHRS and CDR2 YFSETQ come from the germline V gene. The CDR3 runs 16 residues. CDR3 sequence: CASSLGGTGAWNEQFF. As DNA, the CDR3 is TGCGCCAGCAGCTTGGGAGGGACAGGGGCCTGGAATGAGCAGTTCTTC.

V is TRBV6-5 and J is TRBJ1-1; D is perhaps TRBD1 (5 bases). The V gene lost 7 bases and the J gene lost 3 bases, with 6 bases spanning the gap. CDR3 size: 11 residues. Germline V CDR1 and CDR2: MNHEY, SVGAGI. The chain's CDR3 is CASIGDTEAFF. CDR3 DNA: TGTGCCAGCATAGGGGACACTGAAGCTTTCTTT.

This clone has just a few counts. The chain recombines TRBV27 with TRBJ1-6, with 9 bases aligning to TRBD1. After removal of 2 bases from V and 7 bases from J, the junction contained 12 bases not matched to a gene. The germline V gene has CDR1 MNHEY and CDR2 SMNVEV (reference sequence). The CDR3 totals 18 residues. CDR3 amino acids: CASSLKARGQGFNSPLHF. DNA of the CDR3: TGTGCCAGCAGTTTAAAAGCTCGGGGACAGGGTTTCAATTCACCCCTCCACTTT.

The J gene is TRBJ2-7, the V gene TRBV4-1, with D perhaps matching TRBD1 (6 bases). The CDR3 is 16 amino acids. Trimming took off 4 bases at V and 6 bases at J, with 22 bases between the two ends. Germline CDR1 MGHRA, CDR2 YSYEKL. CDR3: CASSLRHREDPTEQYF. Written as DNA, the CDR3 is TGCGCCAGCAGCCTCCGACACAGGGAAGATCCAACCGAGCAGTACTTC.

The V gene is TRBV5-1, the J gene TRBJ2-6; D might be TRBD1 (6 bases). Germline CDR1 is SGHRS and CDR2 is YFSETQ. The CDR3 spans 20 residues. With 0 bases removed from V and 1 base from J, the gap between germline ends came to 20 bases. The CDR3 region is CASSLGGPGDYWSGANVLTF. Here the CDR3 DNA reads TGCGCCAGCAGCTTGGGGGGCCCAGGGGATTATTGGTCTGGGGCCAACGTCCTGACTTTC.

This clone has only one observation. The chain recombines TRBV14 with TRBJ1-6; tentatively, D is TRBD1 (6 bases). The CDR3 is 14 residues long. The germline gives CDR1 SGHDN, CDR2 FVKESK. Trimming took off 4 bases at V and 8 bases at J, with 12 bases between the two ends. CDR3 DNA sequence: TGTGCCAGCAGCCCGGTACAGGGATATTCACCCCTCCACTTT. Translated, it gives CASSPVQGYSPLHF.

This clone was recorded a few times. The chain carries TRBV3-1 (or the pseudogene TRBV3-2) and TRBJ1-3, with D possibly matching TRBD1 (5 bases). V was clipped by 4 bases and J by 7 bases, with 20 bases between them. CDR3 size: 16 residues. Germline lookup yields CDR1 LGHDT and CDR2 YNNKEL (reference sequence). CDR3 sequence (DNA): TGTGCCAGCAGCCCCCGGGACTCCAGCATCGGGAACACCATATATTTT. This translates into CASSPRDSSIGNTIYF.

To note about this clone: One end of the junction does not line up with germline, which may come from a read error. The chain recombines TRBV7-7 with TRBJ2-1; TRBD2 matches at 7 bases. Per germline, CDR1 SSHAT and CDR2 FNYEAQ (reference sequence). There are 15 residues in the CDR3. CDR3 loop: CASSLGLVAYNEQFF. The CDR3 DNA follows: TGTGCTAGCAGCCTAGGACTAGTGGCCTACAATGAGCAGTTCTTC.

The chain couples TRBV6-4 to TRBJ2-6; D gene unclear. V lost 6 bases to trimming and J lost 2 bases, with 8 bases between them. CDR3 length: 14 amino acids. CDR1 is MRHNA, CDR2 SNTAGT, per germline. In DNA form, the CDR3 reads TGTGCCAGCAGCTCAGAGGCTGGGGCCAACGTCCTGACTTTC. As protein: CASSSEAGANVLTF.

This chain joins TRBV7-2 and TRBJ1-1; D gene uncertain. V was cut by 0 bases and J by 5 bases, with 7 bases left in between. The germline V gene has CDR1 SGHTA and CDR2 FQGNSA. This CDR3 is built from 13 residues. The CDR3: CASSLASRTEAFF. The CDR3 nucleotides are TGTGCCAGCAGCTTAGCCAGCAGGACTGAAGCTTTCTTT. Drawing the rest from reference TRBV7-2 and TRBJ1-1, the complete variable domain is GAGVSQSPSNKVTEKGKDVELRCDPISGHTALYWYRQSLGQGLEFLIYFQGNSAPDKSGLPSDRFSAERTGGSVSTLTIQRTQQEDSAVYLCASSLASRTEAFFGQGTRLTVV.